A selection of T cell receptor beta chains follows, all from one sample in a study of T cell responses to AZD1222 COVID-19 vaccine. The table came from immunoSEQ multiplex PCR; TCRdb's copy has only in-frame clones and leaves some out. The data contain more than 120,000 clones, 86% of them seen just once; the ten biggest clones take up around 5.1%. This specimen consisted of peripheral blood, obtained 28 days after the second AZD1222 dose. Receptors originate from an adult who received the AZD1222 COVID-19 vaccine. The CDR3 runs from the conserved cysteine through the conserved F or W. Fields, in order: V gene, J gene, D gene, clone size, CDR3 DNA, CDR3 protein. D genes are given only for firm matches. Rows give clone size only sometimes, using once, few, many, or a class for an expanded clone.

TRBV30	TRBJ2-5	-	-	TGTGCCTGGAGTGTAGAAGTGGGGACCCAGTACTTC	CAWSVEVGTQYF
TRBV11-2	TRBJ2-7	TRBD2	-	TGTGCCAGCAGCTTAGATCTAGCGGGATTGTACGAGCAGTACTTC	CASSLDLAGLYEQYF
TRBV6-5	TRBJ1-1	TRBD1	-	TGTGCCAGCAGACTAGACAGGGGAACTGAAGCTTTCTTT	CASRLDRGTEAFF
TRBV4-1	TRBJ2-1	TRBD2	-	TGCGCCAGCAGCCAAGAGAAGCGGGGGGGGCAAAGTAATGAGCAGTTCTTC	CASSQEKRGGQSNEQFF
TRBV5-1	TRBJ2-5	-	-	TGCGCCAGCAGTTCCTCCGGGACTATAGGGGGAGAGACCCAGTACTTC	CASSSSGTIGGETQYF
TRBV4-1	TRBJ1-6	-	-	TGCGCCAGCAGCGTGGTAACAGCAAGTACCAATTCACCCCTCCACTTT	CASSVVTASTNSPLHF
TRBV2	TRBJ2-1	-	-	TGTGCCAGCAGTAGACTACCTCCCCCGGGAAATGAGCAGTTCTTC	CASSRLPPPGNEQFF
TRBV11-3	TRBJ1-1	-	-	TGTGCCAGCAGCCCGGGGAGGGCCGGGGTCACTGAAGCTTTCTTT	CASSPGRAGVTEAFF
TRBV18	TRBJ2-3	TRBD2	-	TGTGCCAGCTCACCGCTAGCGGGGGCCGCAGATACGCAGTATTTT	CASSPLAGAADTQYF
TRBV10-2	TRBJ2-3	TRBD2	-	TGCGCCAGCAGTGGTTGGCGGGGGGAAGATACGCAGTATTTT	CASSGWRGEDTQYF
TRBV14	TRBJ2-3	TRBD2	-	TGTGCCAGCAGCCGACTTTACGGAGGGAGGGCCGGAGGAGATACGCAGTATTTT	CASSRLYGGRAGGDTQYF
TRBV29-1	TRBJ1-5	-	-	TGCAGCGTTGGGGCAGGAGCTGGCCAGCCCCAGCATTTT	CSVGAGAGQPQHF
TRBV4-1	TRBJ2-5	TRBD2	-	TGCGCCAGCAGCCAAGGGCTAGCGGGAGAAGAGACCCAGTACTTC	CASSQGLAGEETQYF
TRBV19	TRBJ1-4	TRBD1	once	TGTGCCAGTAGTATGCTGGGGACAGGGAATGAAAAACTGTTTTTT	CASSMLGTGNEKLFF
TRBV9	TRBJ2-7	-	-	TGTGCCAGCAGCGTAGGAGGTGGGACAATTGGTTACGAGCAGTACTTC	CASSVGGGTIGYEQYF
TRBV19	TRBJ1-3	-	-	TGTGCCAGTAGTATTTTCGACACCATATATTTT	CASSIFDTIYF
TRBV5-1	TRBJ2-6	-	once	TGCGCCAGCAGCTTGAGTAACTCTGGGGCCAACGTCCTGACTTTC	CASSLSNSGANVLTF
TRBV4-1	TRBJ1-5	TRBD1	-	TGCGCCAGCAGCCCGAAGGGGGCAGGGAACTTCGGCAATCAGCCCCAGCATTTT	CASSPKGAGNFGNQPQHF
TRBV2	TRBJ2-2	TRBD2	-	TGTGCCAGCAGTGCGGGACTAGCGGGACCGAACACCGGGGAGCTGTTTTTT	CASSAGLAGPNTGELFF
TRBV7-9	TRBJ1-5	TRBD1	-	TGTGCCAGCAGCTTAGTTGGACAGGGATTCGATCAGCCCCAGCATTTT	CASSLVGQGFDQPQHF
TRBV5-4	TRBJ2-2	TRBD2	-	TGTGCCAGCAGCCCACTAGCGGGAGGCGCCACCGGGGAGCTGTTTTTT	CASSPLAGGATGELFF
TRBV20-1	TRBJ2-7	-	once	TGCAGTGCTTTAGGACAGACTATGCAGTACTTC	CSALGQTMQYF
TRBV5-4	TRBJ2-5	-	-	TGTGCCAGCAGCTTGAACGCGTACCAAGAGACCCAGTACTTC	CASSLNAYQETQYF
TRBV6-1	TRBJ1-1	-	-	TGTGCCAGCAGTGAAGCAGGGGTCGCGAACACTGAAGCTTTCTTT	CASSEAGVANTEAFF
TRBV2	TRBJ2-2	TRBD1	-	TGTGCCAGCAGCGCTACAGGGGGCGACGACGGGGAGCTGTTTTTT	CASSATGGDDGELFF
TRBV11-3	TRBJ2-1	-	-	TGTGCCAGCAGCTTAGGTATAGGGAAGGTTTCCTACAATGAGCAGTTCTTC	CASSLGIGKVSYNEQFF
TRBV6-6	TRBJ1-5	TRBD1	-	TGTGCCAGCAGTCACCGGGACAGGGGAGGAAGCAATCAGCCCCAGCATTTT	CASSHRDRGGSNQPQHF
TRBV19	TRBJ1-5	-	once	TGTGCCAGTAGTCGACTGGGGGGGTTAGCCCAGCATTTT	CASSRLGGLAQHF
TRBV7-2	TRBJ2-7	TRBD2	few	TGTGCCAGCAGCTTTACTCCGGGACTAGCTAGCGAGCAGTACTTC	CASSFTPGLASEQYF
TRBV19	TRBJ1-1	TRBD1	-	TGTGCCAGTGGACAGGCTGATGGGTACACTGAAGCTTTCTTT	CASGQADGYTEAFF
TRBV12-3/TRBV12-4	TRBJ1-5	-	-	TGTGCCAGCAGCCTCGTCGTTGGGCAGCCCCAGCATTTT	CASSLVVGQPQHF
TRBV3-1/TRBV3-2	TRBJ2-1	-	-	TGTGCCAGCAGCCAAAGTCAGGTGGAGGCCTACAATGAGCAGTTCTTC	CASSQSQVEAYNEQFF
TRBV11-2	TRBJ1-1	-	once	TGTGCCAGCCTTCTACCGGGGATGAACACTGAAGCTTTCTTT	CASLLPGMNTEAFF
TRBV24-1	TRBJ2-7	-	-	TGTGCCACCAATAAAGCGCACACCTCCTACGAGCAGTACTTC	CATNKAHTSYEQYF
TRBV5-6	TRBJ2-7	-	-	TGTGCCAGCAGCTTGAGGGGATCCTACGAGCAGTACTTC	CASSLRGSYEQYF
TRBV5-1	TRBJ2-7	TRBD1	-	TGCGCCAGCAGCTTAGAAATCACCGGGACAGGGTACTACGAGCAGTACTTC	CASSLEITGTGYYEQYF
TRBV11-3	TRBJ1-5	-	-	TGTGCCAGCAGCTTAACGGCCCACCCGGGGCCCCAGCATTTT	CASSLTAHPGPQHF
TRBV6-5	TRBJ2-3	TRBD1	-	TGTGCCAGTGACAGGGGGCAGGTAGATACGCAGTATTTT	CASDRGQVDTQYF
TRBV10-3	TRBJ2-1	TRBD2	-	TGTGCCATCAGTGCGGTAGGCGGGGGGGCCCACAATGAGCAGTTCTTC	CAISAVGGGAHNEQFF
TRBV27	TRBJ1-2	-	once	TGTGCCAGCAGTTCCCCCCGGGGTGGCTATGGCTACACCTTC	CASSSPRGGYGYTF
TRBV18	TRBJ1-1	TRBD1	-	TGTGCCAGCTCATACGGGACAGGGTCTATGAACACTGAAGCTTTCTTT	CASSYGTGSMNTEAFF